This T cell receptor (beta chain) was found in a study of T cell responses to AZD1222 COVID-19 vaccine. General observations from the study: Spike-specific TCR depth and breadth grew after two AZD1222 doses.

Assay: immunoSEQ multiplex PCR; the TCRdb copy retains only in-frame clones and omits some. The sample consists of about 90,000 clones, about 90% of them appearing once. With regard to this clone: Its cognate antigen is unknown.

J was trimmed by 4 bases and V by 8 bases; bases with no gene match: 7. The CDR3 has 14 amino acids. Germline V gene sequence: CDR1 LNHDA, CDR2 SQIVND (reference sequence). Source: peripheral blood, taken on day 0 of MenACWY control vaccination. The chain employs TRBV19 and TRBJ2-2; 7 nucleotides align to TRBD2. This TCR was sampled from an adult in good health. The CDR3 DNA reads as TGTGCCAGTGCGATGGGGAGGGGCACCGGGGAGCTGTTTTTT. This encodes CASAMGRGTGELFF.